This is a list of T cell receptor beta chains from one sample in a study of blood T cells in healthy people across ages. TCRdb re-analysed the 5' RACE reads in MiXCR, keeping a single row per CDR3 protein. Among some 560,000 distinct CDR3 sequences, roughly a quarter were seen once, and the ten largest hold about 3.9%. The sample was also reused in another study, on T cells of mothers and their children.

Sequencing was done on a sample of blood. These receptors were obtained from a boy younger than 10 in good health. CDR3s leave out the opening cysteine and the closing phenylalanine or tryptophan.

cdr3_length v_call cdr3_aa
12 TRBV6-4 ASSRDTSTDTQY
14 TRBV24-1 ATSDPAQGPTDTQY
12 TRBV20-1 SARAGAVNEKLF
11 TRBV24-1 ATSDGTEYGYT
14 TRBV9 ASSVSGHTCTDTQY
13 TRBV7-2 ASSYPGTPSYEQY
14 TRBV20-1 SAQPTSGGLTGELF
13 TRBV2 ASRPMGLPTDTQY
10 TRBV11-2 ASDEGGNEQF
16 TRBV13 ASSQTKSRGPRGGEQY
9 TRBV30 AWSVREAQY
13 TRBV29-1 SVEAGSWGNYGYT
16 TRBV4-1 ASSQDPPVWLVQETQY
14 TRBV6-6 ASRTLGGASSETQY
14 TRBV18 ASSPGQPILSYEQY
11 TRBV6-2/TRBV6-3 ASSTEWQETQY
13 TRBV6-6 ASSYSIISTDTQY
13 TRBV5-1 ASSPINPANYGYT
19 TRBV10-3 AISESPFLSSGGYSYNEQF
12 TRBV4-2 ASSQQGDKNIQY
14 TRBV7-6 ASSPVGLAETDTQY
17 TRBV29-1 SVEIIPMEQEVSGNTIY
12 TRBV25-1 ASRGHSGANVLT
14 TRBV5-1 ASSLESQGIADTQY
14 TRBV14 ASSPTLASTYNEQF
12 TRBV29-1 SVNARGEIYEQY
14 TRBV7-3 ASSLTPSGGSDTQY
12 TRBV7-3 ASSPYGRADTIY
14 TRBV20-1 SAGLGGGAGTDTQY
12 TRBV2 ATTQGRSNYGYT
13 TRBV10-3 AITLEGGRGNAAF
15 TRBV12-3/TRBV12-4 ASSLSPRGGDDYGYT
11 TRBV6-1 ASSDFPGPGYT
11 TRBV29-1 SVEDRAGETQY
14 TRBV6-1 ASNRGRDRLGETQY